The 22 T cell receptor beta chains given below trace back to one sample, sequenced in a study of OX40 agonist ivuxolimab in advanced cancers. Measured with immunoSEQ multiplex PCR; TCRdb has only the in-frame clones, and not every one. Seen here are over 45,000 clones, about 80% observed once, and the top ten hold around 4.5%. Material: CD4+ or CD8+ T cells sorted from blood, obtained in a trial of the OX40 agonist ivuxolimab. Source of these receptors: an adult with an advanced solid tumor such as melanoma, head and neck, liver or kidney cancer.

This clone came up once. The CDR3 bases are TGTGCCAGCAGTAAAGGACACAGTTACGAGCAGTACTTC. Residues: CASSKGHSYEQYF. The chain uses TRBV11-2 and TRBJ2-7; possible D gene TRBD1, 5 bases. This CDR3 spans 13 amino acids. V dropped 6 bases and J dropped 4 bases, with 13 bases sitting between them. Germline values: CDR1 SGHAT, CDR2 FQNNGV.

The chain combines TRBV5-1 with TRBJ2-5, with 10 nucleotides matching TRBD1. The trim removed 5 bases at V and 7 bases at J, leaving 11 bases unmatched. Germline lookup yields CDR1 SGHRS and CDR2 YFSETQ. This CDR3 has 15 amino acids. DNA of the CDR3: TGCGCCAGCAGGGGAGGGACAGGGGAAACCGGGACCCAGTACTTC. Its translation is CASRGGTGETGTQYF. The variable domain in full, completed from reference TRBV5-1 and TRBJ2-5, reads KAGVTQTPRYLIKTRGQQVTLSCSPISGHRSVSWYQQTPGQGLQFLFEYFSETQRNKGNFPGRFSGRQFSNSRSEMNVSTLELGDSALYLCASRGGTGETGTQYFGPGTRLLVL.

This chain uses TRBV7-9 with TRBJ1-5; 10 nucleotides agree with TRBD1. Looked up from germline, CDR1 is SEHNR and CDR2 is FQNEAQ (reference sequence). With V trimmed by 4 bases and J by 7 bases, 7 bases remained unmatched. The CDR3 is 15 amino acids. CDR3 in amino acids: CASSYGQGDRQPQHF. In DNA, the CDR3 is TGTGCCAGCAGCTATGGACAGGGGGACCGGCAGCCCCAGCATTTT.

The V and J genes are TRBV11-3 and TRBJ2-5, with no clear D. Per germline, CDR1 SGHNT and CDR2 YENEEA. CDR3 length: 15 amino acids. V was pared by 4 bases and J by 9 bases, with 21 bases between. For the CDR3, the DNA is TGTGCCAGCAGCTCTCGTCCTGTTATCTTGCTGGCCCAGTACTTC. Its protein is CASSSRPVILLAQYF.

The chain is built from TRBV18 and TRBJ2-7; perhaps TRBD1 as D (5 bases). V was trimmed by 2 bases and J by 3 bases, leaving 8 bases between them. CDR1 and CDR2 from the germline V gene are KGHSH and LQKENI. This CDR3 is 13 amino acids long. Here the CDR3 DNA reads TGTGCCAGCTCACCAATGGGGCTCTACGAGCAGTACTTC. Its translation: CASSPMGLYEQYF.

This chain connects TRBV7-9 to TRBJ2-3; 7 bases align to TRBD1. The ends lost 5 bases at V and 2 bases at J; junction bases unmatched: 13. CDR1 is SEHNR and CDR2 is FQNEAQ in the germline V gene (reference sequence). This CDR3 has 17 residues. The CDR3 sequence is CASSPVDREYFTDTQYF. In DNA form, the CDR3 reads TGTGCCAGCAGCCCCGTCGACAGGGAATATTTCACAGATACGCAGTATTTT.

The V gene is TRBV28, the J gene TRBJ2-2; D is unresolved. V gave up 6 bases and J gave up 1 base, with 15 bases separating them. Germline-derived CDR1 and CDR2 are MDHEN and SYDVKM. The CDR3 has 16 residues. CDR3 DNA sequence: TGTGCCAGCAGACGATCGCAGACCCTGAACACCGGGGAGCTGTTTTTT. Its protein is CASRRSQTLNTGELFF.

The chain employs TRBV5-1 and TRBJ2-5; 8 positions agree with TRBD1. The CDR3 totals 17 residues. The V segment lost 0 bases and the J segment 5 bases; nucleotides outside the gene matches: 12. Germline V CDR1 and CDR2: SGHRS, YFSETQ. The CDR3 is CASSLEGRGRGVETQYF. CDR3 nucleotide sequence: TGCGCCAGCAGCTTGGAGGGCAGGGGGCGAGGAGTTGAGACCCAGTACTTC.

CDR3 protein: CASSPGGGSYEQYF. Here the CDR3 DNA reads TGTGCCAGCTCACCGGGCGGGGGCTCCTACGAGCAGTACTTC. The chain couples TRBV18 to TRBJ2-7, with TRBD2 identical over 7 bases. Germline CDR1 is KGHSH and CDR2 is LQKENI. Trimming cost V 3 bases and J 0 bases; bases outside gene matches: 2. This CDR3 region has 14 residues.

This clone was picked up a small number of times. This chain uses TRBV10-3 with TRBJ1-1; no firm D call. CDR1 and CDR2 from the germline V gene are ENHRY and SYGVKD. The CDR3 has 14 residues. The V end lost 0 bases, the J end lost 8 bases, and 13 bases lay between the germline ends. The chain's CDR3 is CAISESGMEREAFF. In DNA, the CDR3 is TGTGCCATCAGTGAGTCGGGGATGGAGAGAGAAGCTTTCTTT.

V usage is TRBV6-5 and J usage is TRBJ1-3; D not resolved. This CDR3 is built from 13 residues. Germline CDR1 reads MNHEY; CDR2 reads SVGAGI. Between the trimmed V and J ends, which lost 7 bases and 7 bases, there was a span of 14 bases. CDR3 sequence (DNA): TGTGCCAGCAATTCCCTCCGCGGGAACACCATATATTTT. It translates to CASNSLRGNTIYF.

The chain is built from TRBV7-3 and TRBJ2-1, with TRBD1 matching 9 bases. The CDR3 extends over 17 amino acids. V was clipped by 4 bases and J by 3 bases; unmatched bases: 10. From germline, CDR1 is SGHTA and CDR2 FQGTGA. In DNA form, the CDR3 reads TGTGCCAGCAGCTCACCTGGACAGGGGACAAACTACAATGAGCAGTTCTTC. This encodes CASSSPGQGTNYNEQFF.

The CDR3 loop reads CASGTHPNTEAFF. The CDR3 coding sequence is TGTGCTAGTGGTACCCACCCGAACACTGAAGCTTTCTTT. V usage is TRBV12-5 and J usage is TRBJ1-1; no definite D call. The CDR3 is 13 residues long. Germline CDR1 reads LGHNT; CDR2 reads FRNRAP. V lost 5 bases and J lost 1, with 8 bases in between.

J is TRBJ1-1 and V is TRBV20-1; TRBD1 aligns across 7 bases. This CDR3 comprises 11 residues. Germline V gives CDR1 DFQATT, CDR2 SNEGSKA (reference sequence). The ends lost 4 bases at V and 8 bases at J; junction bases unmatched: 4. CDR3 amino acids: CSATIQGEAFF. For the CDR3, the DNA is TGCAGTGCTACGATACAGGGGGAAGCTTTCTTT.

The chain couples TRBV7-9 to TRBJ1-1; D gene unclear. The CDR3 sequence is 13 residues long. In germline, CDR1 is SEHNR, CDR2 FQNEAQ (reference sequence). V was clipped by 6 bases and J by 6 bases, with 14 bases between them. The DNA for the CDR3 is TGTGCCAGCAGGTCCTTTTGGAGTGCTGAAGCTTTCTTT. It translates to CASRSFWSAEAFF.

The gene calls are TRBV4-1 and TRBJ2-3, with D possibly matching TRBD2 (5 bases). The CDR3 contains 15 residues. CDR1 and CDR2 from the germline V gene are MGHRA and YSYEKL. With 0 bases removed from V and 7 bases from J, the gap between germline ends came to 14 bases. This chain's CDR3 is CASSQDLADSYTQYF. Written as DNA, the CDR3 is TGCGCCAGCAGCCAAGACCTAGCTGATTCTTATACGCAGTATTTT.

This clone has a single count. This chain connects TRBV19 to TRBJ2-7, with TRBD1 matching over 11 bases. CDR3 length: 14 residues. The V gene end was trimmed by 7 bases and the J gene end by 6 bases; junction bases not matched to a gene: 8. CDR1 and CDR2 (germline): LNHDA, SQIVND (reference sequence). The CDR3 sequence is CASKVGTGGGEQYF. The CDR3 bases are TGTGCCAGTAAGGTGGGGACAGGGGGAGGCGAGCAGTACTTC.

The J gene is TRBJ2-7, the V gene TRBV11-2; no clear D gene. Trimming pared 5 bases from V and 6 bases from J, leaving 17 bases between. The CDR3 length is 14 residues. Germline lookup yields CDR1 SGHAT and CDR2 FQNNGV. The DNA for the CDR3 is TGTGCCAGCAGCCTCCCCCCATCGAGGAGCGAGCAGTACTTC. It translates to CASSLPPSRSEQYF.

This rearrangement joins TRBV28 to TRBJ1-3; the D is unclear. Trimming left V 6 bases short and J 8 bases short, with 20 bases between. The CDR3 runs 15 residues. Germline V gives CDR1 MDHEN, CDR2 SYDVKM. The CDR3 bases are TGTGCCAGCAGACTTGGTCCATCCCAAAGGGACACCATATATTTT. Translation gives CASRLGPSQRDTIYF.

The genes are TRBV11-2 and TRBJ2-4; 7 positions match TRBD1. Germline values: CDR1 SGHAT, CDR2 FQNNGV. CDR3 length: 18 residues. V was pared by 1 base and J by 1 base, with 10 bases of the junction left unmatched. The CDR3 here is CASSLAIGGHGAKNIQYF. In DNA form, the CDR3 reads TGTGCCAGCAGCTTAGCCATAGGGGGCCATGGGGCCAAAAACATTCAGTACTTC.

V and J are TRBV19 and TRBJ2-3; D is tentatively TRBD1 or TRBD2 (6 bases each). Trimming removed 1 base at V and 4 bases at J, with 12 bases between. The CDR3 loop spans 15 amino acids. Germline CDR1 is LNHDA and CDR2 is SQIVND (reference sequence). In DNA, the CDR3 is TGTGCCAGTAGTATAGTAGGGGGGAGGTCAGATACGCAGTATTTT. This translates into CASSIVGGRSDTQYF.

CDR3 in DNA: TGTGCCAGCAGCTTGGGGCCCGGCCTCGACCAAGAGACCCAGTACTTC. Its protein product is CASSLGPGLDQETQYF. This sequence joins TRBV5-8 and TRBJ2-5; D is undetermined. The CDR3 runs to 16 residues. Trimming stripped 0 bases from V and 0 bases from J, with 12 bases between. Germline-derived CDR1 and CDR2 are SGHTS and YDEGEE.